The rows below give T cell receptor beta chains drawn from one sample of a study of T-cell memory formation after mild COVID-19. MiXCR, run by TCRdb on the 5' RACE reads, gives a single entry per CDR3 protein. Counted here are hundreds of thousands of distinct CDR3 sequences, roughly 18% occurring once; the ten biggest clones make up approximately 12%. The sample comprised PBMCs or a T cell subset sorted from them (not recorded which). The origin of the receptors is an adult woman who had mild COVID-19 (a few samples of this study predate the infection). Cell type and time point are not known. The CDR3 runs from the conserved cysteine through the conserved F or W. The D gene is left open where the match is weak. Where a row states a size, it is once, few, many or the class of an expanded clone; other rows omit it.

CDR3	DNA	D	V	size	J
CATSGLAGERYEQYF	TGTGCCACCAGTGGTCTAGCGGGGGAAAGGTACGAGCAGTACTTC	TRBD2	TRBV24-1	.	TRBJ2-7
CASSQDGSTDTQYF	TGCGCCAGCAGCCAAGATGGGTCCACAGATACGCAGTATTTT	.	TRBV4-1	few	TRBJ2-3
CASSSAATWGREQFF	TGTGCCAGCAGCTCGGCGGCCACCTGGGGGCGCGAGCAGTTCTTC	.	TRBV7-2	many	TRBJ2-1
CASILGGATGGEQFF	TGTGCCAGCATCCTCGGGGGGGCCACGGGAGGTGAGCAGTTCTTC	TRBD2	TRBV12-3/TRBV12-4	few	TRBJ2-1
CASSEARIYGYTF	TGTGCCAGCAGTGAAGCTCGTATTTATGGCTACACCTTC	.	TRBV2	once	TRBJ1-2
CASSLSGLKGELFF	TGTGCCAGCAGTTTATCAGGGTTGAAAGGGGAGCTGTTTTTT	.	TRBV28	.	TRBJ2-2
CASSLLGSTDFTGELFF	TGTGCCAGCAGCTTACTGGGCTCCACCGACTTCACCGGGGAGCTGTTTTTT	.	TRBV7-9	few	TRBJ2-2
CSARPQGDYGYTF	TGCAGTGCTAGACCCCAGGGGGACTATGGCTACACCTTC	TRBD1	TRBV20-1	few	TRBJ1-2
CASSLFDEQFF	TGTGCCAGCAGCTTATTCGATGAGCAGTTCTTC	.	TRBV7-6	few	TRBJ2-1
CASSLRAGSYGYTF	TGCGCCAGCAGCTTACGGGCAGGAAGCTATGGCTACACCTTC	.	TRBV5-1	few	TRBJ1-2
CASSGFSGHYYEQYF	TGTGCCAGCAGTGGATTTTCGGGACACTACTACGAGCAGTACTTC	.	TRBV27	.	TRBJ2-7
CASSSRGGPGGEQFF	TGTGCCAGCAGCTCCCGAGGGGGGCCGGGTGGAGAGCAGTTCTTC	.	TRBV5-5	.	TRBJ2-1
CAISGERGDTGELFF	TGTGCCATCAGTGGAGAAAGGGGGGACACCGGGGAGCTGTTTTTT	.	TRBV10-3	.	TRBJ2-2
CSVSQGYGYTF	TGCAGCGTTTCACAGGGCTATGGCTACACCTTC	.	TRBV29-1	.	TRBJ1-2
CASSQALTGELFF	TGCGCCAGCAGCCAAGCCTTGACCGGGGAGCTGTTTTTT	.	TRBV4-3	few	TRBJ2-2
CASSSSGPPGDEQYF	TGTGCCAGCAGTTCTAGCGGGCCTCCGGGCGACGAGCAGTACTTC	TRBD2	TRBV12-3/TRBV12-4	few	TRBJ2-7
CASRVTDSYEQYF	TGCGCCAGCAGGGTCACGGACAGCTACGAGCAGTACTTC	.	TRBV5-1	.	TRBJ2-7
CASSDRSVSYEQYF	TGTGCCAGCAGCGACAGATCGGTCTCCTACGAGCAGTACTTC	.	TRBV12-3/TRBV12-4	.	TRBJ2-7
CASSLTVGGNTEAFF	TGTGCCAGCAGCTTAACCGTAGGGGGGAACACTGAAGCTTTCTTT	.	TRBV7-3	few	TRBJ1-1
CAWSVGKSEAFF	TGTGCCTGGAGTGTAGGGAAGTCCGAAGCTTTCTTT	.	TRBV30	.	TRBJ1-1
CASSPVQNTEAFF	TGTGCCAGCAGCCCAGTACAGAACACTGAAGCTTTCTTT	.	TRBV3-1	.	TRBJ1-1
CAWSVPGTQYF	TGTGCCTGGAGTGTACCAGGGACCCAGTACTTC	.	TRBV30	.	TRBJ2-5
CASRGGLGSGELFF	TGTGCCAGCAGGGGGGGACTAGGCTCCGGGGAGCTGTTTTTT	TRBD2	TRBV25-1	.	TRBJ2-2
CASSWGTGGEQFF	TGTGCCAGCAGCTGGGGTACGGGGGGTGAGCAGTTCTTC	TRBD2	TRBV11-2	few	TRBJ2-1
CASGGSAHEQYF	TGTGCCAGCGGGGGAAGCGCCCACGAGCAGTACTTC	.	TRBV7-9	.	TRBJ2-7
CASSQEYNRIVEEAFF	TGTGCCAGCAGCCAAGAGTACAACAGGATCGTGGAGGAAGCTTTCTTT	.	TRBV3-1	.	TRBJ1-1
CATSSTRGGSGPQHF	TGTGCCACCAGCAGCACCCGGGGAGGCTCAGGGCCCCAGCATTTT	.	TRBV15	few	TRBJ1-5
CSVVDSMNTEAFF	TGCAGCGTTGTGGACTCCATGAACACTGAAGCTTTCTTT	.	TRBV29-1	.	TRBJ1-1
CASSDTVSTSAEQYF	TGTGCCAGCAGCGATACAGTTAGCACCTCAGCCGAGCAGTACTTC	.	TRBV2	few	TRBJ2-7
CASSQGQFQETQYF	TGCGCCAGCAGCCAAGGACAGTTCCAAGAGACCCAGTACTTC	.	TRBV4-1	.	TRBJ2-5
CASSLAGNTNTEAFF	TGTGCCAGCAGCTTAGCGGGTAATACCAACACTGAAGCTTTCTTT	.	TRBV7-2	.	TRBJ1-1
CASGGRQGQRQETQYF	TGCGCCAGCGGGGGGAGACAAGGTCAACGACAAGAGACCCAGTACTTC	.	TRBV5-1	.	TRBJ2-5
CASRPTGFAMNTEAFF	TGTGCCAGCAGGCCTACAGGGTTTGCGATGAACACTGAAGCTTTCTTT	.	TRBV2	few	TRBJ1-1
CASSLGDGKGNQPQHF	TGTGCCAGCAGCTTAGGAGACGGGAAAGGGAATCAGCCCCAGCATTTT	.	TRBV7-9	.	TRBJ1-5
CASSSKLNTEAFF	TGTGCCAGCAGCTCGAAACTGAACACTGAAGCTTTCTTT	.	TRBV11-2	few	TRBJ1-1
CASSLHPRWARSYNEQFF	TGTGCCAGCAGCCTCCACCCGCGGTGGGCTAGATCCTACAATGAGCAGTTCTTC	.	TRBV7-9	few	TRBJ2-1
CASSWDRVSYEQYF	TGTGCCAGCAGTTGGGACAGGGTCTCCTACGAGCAGTACTTC	TRBD1	TRBV5-5	few	TRBJ2-7
CSVRGGGGTQYF	TGCAGTGTTCGCGGAGGCGGGGGGACCCAGTACTTC	TRBD2	TRBV20-1	.	TRBJ2-5
CSAKTGTGAPDTQYF	TGCAGCGCGAAAACCGGGACAGGGGCCCCAGATACGCAGTATTTT	TRBD1	TRBV29-1	.	TRBJ2-3
CASGRGLGNEQFF	TGTGCCAGCGGGAGGGGGCTAGGCAATGAGCAGTTCTTC	.	TRBV12-3/TRBV12-4	.	TRBJ2-1
CAAGLRDYASDEQFF	TGTGCCGCCGGACTTCGGGACTACGCTTCCGATGAGCAGTTCTTC	TRBD2	TRBV6-2/TRBV6-3	few	TRBJ2-1
CASSPLSGTVSYEQYF	TGTGCCAGCAGTCCCCTGTCCGGGACAGTCTCCTACGAGCAGTACTTC	TRBD1	TRBV28	.	TRBJ2-7
CASSLFSDSPYEQYF	TGCGCCAGCAGCTTGTTTTCGGACAGTCCATACGAGCAGTACTTC	.	TRBV5-1	.	TRBJ2-7
CAISLPASYEQYF	TGTGCCATCAGTCTACCAGCTTCGTACGAGCAGTACTTC	.	TRBV10-3	.	TRBJ2-7
CASRDAGGNSPLHF	TGTGCCAGCAGAGACGCAGGGGGTAATTCACCCCTCCACTTT	TRBD1	TRBV6-1	.	TRBJ1-6
CSVRGFSYNEQFF	TGCAGCGTTCGAGGGTTCTCCTACAATGAGCAGTTCTTC	.	TRBV29-1	.	TRBJ2-1
CATSVASGSYNEQFF	TGTGCCACCAGTGTAGCTAGCGGGAGTTACAATGAGCAGTTCTTC	TRBD2	TRBV24-1	.	TRBJ2-1
CASSLAGAGVHQETQYF	TGCGCCAGCAGCTTGGCCGGGGCAGGAGTACACCAAGAGACCCAGTACTTC	.	TRBV5-1	few	TRBJ2-5
CASRRLAGGYNEQFF	TGTGCCAGCAGGCGACTAGCGGGGGGATACAATGAGCAGTTCTTC	TRBD2	TRBV12-3/TRBV12-4	.	TRBJ2-1
CSVVQGASTDTQYF	TGCAGCGTCGTACAGGGGGCGAGCACAGATACGCAGTATTTT	TRBD1	TRBV29-1	.	TRBJ2-3
CSVELGRDTGELFF	TGCAGCGTTGAACTCGGGAGAGACACCGGGGAGCTGTTTTTT	.	TRBV29-1	few	TRBJ2-2